This T cell receptor (beta chain) was recovered during a study of T cells in Graves' hyperthyroidism and ophthalmopathy (dated by TCRdb to the late 2010s). About the full investigation: Peripheral blood samples were taken at initial diagnosis, before any treatment was given. Prospective prediction of ophthalmopathy was tested in an independent validation cohort consisting of 18 to 20 hyperthyroidism patients and approximately 16 patients who later progressed to ophthalmopathy. Following sampling, methimazole starting at 30 mg daily was given to hyperthyroidism patients, and high-dose intravenous methylprednisolone was given to ophthalmopathy patients. To identify distinguishing TCR V-J signatures, a discovery cohort of around 100 patients was used, comprising some 43 with Graves' ophthalmopathy and 57 with stable Graves' hyperthyroidism. TCR Vbeta CDR3 sequencing of 135 peripheral blood samples (approximately 44 ophthalmopathy, about 75 hyperthyroidism and some 17 progressor patients) is reported in the paper. The roughly 100 discovery patients were randomly divided into training and test sets at a 7:3 ratio. Thyroid tissue and blood T-cell repertoires from roughly six Graves' hyperthyroidism patients were also compared in the study. General study outcomes and caveats: Most expanded thyroid clonotypes (frequency above 0.001) were also found in blood, which suggests that blood repertoires may mirror thyroid immune responses. No statistical method was used to fix the sample size in advance, and group allocation was not hidden from the investigators. Ophthalmopathy was separated from stable hyperthyroidism by a 13 V-J signature model, with approximately 90% sensitivity and approximately 81% specificity obtained in cross-validation and 80%/75% obtained in testing. In validation, progression to ophthalmopathy was predicted by the model with approximately 67% sensitivity and 72.22% specificity, a median of roughly six months before onset.

TCR beta CDR3 regions were amplified from RNA transcripts. A first-round RT-PCR of the TCR CDR3 used the HTBI primer set with the Qiagen OneStep RT-PCR kit. Libraries were constructed in a second round of multiplex PCR, after which size selection and purification were carried out. Libraries were sequenced paired-end with 100 bp reads on an Illumina HiSeq2000. The study's own analysis went as follows. SOAPnuke was used to process the raw data, with reads discarded if the reads contained adapters or uncalled bases, had a mean Phred below 15, or lacked an exact constant-primer or identifier match. High-quality paired reads were merged using COPE v1.2.5, and each unique nucleotide sequence was defined as a clonotype. Clonotypes were aligned to IMGT TRBV, TRBD and TRBJ reference segments using MiTCR v1.1. The analysis included only V-J combinations with a frequency above 0.0001, which together covered 99% to 99.2% of the repertoires. A TCS score was defined as the ratio of F50 (clonal expansion) to E x V (chaos), with BLOSUM62-based TCRdist applied between CDR3 peptides within each V-J. Welch's t-statistics and random forest reduced several hundred V-J features to 13, which were used in a naive Bayes classifier (R e1071). TCRdb passed the public sequencing reads through fastp at Q25 and MiXCR, retaining productive beta sequences. A single entry per CDR3 protein holds the most common genes and DNA from its merged rows. The V and J calls here are based on TCRdb, not the publication. For this sample there are around 390,000 distinct CDR3 sequences; 14% appear just once. Of the sample, around 19% is held by the ten largest clones.

Counted from cysteine to phenylalanine, this CDR3 has 13 amino acids. The kept DNA is CDR3 alone, 39 bases in frame from the first base. CDR1 and CDR2 are drawn from the germline V gene: SGHTA, FQGNSA. Trimming removed 5 bases from V and 1 base from J, leaving 6 bases between the germline ends. This clonotype was found many times. What this receptor recognizes is not known. One base away there is no much larger clone; base qualities are not given. Ophthalmopathy patients had moderately to severely active disease, with a Clinical Activity Score of 3 or more, a NOSPECS grade of 4 or more, and a disease duration of less than 3 months. The study excluded patients with uncontrolled infections, other autoimmune diseases, pregnancy or lactation. Diagnoses were established on the basis of clinical symptoms, serum thyroxine and TRAb, thyroid ultrasound, and orbital computed tomography. PBMCs were separated from roughly 10 ml of fresh peripheral blood using Ficoll-Paque density gradient centrifugation. Trizol reagent was used to extract total RNA, and RNA quality was then checked on an Agilent 2100 Bioanalyzer.

This chain is built from TRBV7-2 and TRBJ1-5, with the D segment identity uncertain. The sequence was obtained from a woman aged 25 to 39 with Graves' ophthalmopathy. The sequenced sample consisted of blood. The CDR3 sequence is CASSEESNQPQHF. The sequence in DNA is TGTGCCAGCAGCGAGGAGAGCAATCAGCCCCAGCATTTT.